This TCR beta chain came from a study of response to subunit inactivated influenza vaccine. The CDR3 totals 13 residues. V was cut by 9 bases and J by 1 base, with 12 bases left in between. Germline assignment: CDR1 WNHNN and CDR2 SYGVQD (reference sequence). Findings and caveats of the study: The authors offered the suggestion that each seasonal influenza vaccination recruits few new T cells.

In this sample, this clonotype turned up many times. Its cognate antigen is unknown. TCRdb fed the RT-PCR reads into MiXCR, producing one record per CDR3 protein. The sample consists of about 500,000 distinct CDR3 sequences, roughly 7.6% of them appearing once. This material consisted of PBMCs from blood, taken roughly 24 months after vaccination. The J gene is TRBJ1-1, the V gene TRBV10-1, with D possibly being TRBD1 (5 bases). This sequence originates from a man aged 45 to 75 who received an inactivated influenza vaccine. CDR3 sequence reads: CASGDTGNTEAFF. CDR3 DNA: TGCGCCAGTGGAGATACAGGGAACACTGAAGCTTTCTTT.